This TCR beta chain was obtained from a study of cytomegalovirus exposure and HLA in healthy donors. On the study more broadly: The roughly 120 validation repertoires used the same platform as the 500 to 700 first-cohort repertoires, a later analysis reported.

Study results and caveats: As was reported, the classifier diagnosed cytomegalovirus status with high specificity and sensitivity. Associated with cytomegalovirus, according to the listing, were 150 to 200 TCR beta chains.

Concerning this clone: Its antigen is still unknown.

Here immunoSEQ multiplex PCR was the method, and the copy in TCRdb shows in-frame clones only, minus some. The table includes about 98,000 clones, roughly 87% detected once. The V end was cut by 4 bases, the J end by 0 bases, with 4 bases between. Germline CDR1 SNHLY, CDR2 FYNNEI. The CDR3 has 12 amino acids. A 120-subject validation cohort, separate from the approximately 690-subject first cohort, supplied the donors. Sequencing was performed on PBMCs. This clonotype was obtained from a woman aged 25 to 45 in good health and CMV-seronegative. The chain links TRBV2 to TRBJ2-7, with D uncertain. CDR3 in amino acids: CASSGSSYEQYF. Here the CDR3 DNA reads TGTGCCAGCAGTGGTAGCTCCTACGAGCAGTACTTC.